What follows is one T cell receptor beta chain and its context. This entry is derived from a study of cytomegalovirus exposure and HLA in healthy donors. Primers included in the PCR were 60 Vbeta and 13 Jbeta primers. Measured with immunoSEQ multiplex PCR; TCRdb has only the in-frame clones, and not every one. The table has 100,000 to 150,000 clones, over 75% seen once. The V end was cut by 4 bases, the J end by 8 bases, with 16 bases between. This CDR3 has 14 residues. Germline CDR1 and CDR2: SGHRS and YFSETQ. V usage is TRBV5-1 and J usage is TRBJ2-1; TRBD2 might be the D (6 bases). The sample taken for sequencing was PBMCs. This receptor was taken from a male donor in good health and CMV-seropositive. The CDR3 coding sequence is TGCGCCAGCAGCCCGAGACTAGACGTCCATGAGCAGTTCTTC. Its translation: CASSPRLDVHEQFF.